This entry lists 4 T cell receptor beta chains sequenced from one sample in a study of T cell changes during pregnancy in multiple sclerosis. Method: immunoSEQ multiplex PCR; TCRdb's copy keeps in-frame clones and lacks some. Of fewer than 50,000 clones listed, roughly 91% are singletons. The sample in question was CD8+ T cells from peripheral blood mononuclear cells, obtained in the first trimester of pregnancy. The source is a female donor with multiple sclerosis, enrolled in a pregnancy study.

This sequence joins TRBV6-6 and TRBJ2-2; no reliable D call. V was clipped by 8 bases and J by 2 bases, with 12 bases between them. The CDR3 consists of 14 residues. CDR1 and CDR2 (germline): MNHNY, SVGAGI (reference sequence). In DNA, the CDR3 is TGTGCCAGCCTCCTACTACCCAACACCGGGGAGCTGTTTTTT. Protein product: CASLLLPNTGELFF.

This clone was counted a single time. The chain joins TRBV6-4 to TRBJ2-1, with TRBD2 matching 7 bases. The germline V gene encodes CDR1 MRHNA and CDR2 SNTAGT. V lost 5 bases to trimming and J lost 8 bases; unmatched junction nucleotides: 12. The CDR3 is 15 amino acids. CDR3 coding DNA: TGTGCCAGCAGTAATGAAGCGGGAAAGGCCCATGAGCAGTTCTTC. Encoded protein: CASSNEAGKAHEQFF.

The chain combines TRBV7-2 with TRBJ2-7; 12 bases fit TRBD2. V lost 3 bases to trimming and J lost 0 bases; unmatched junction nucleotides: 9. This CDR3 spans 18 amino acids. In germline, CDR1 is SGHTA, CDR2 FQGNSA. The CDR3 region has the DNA TGTGCCAGCAGCTTGGGATCTAGCGGGAGGGCCGGCTCCTACGAGCAGTACTTC. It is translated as CASSLGSSGRAGSYEQYF.

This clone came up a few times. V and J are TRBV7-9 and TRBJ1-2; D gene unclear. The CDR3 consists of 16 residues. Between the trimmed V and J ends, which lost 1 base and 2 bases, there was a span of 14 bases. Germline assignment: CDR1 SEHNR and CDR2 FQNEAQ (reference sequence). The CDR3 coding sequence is TGTGCCAGCAGCTTAGGCCTTCCGGACTTCAACTATGGCTACACCTTC. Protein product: CASSLGLPDFNYGYTF.